The clone carrying this T cell receptor (beta chain) was seen only a few times. Its antigen remains unknown. TCRdb re-analysed the 5' RACE reads in MiXCR, keeping a single row per CDR3 protein. The table lists nearly 110,000 distinct CDR3 sequences, approximately 15% of them singletons, with under 45% in the top ten. There are 15 residues in the CDR3. Trimming took off 1 base at V and 4 bases at J, with 10 bases between the two ends. Germline values: CDR1 LGHNA, CDR2 YSLEER. This specimen comes from a study of T-cell memory formation after mild COVID-19. Study results and caveats: Largely, contracting CD4+ clones fell within CM and EM, and contracting CD8+ clones within EMRA. The study found balanced CD4/CD8 in clones contracting day 15 to 85 and a CD4+ lean in later expanders.

The sequence was obtained from a man in his late teens or twenties who had mild COVID-19 (a few samples of this study predate the infection). Cell type and time point are not known. The sample consisted of PBMCs or a T cell subset sorted from them (not recorded which). This chain joins TRBV4-3 and TRBJ2-2, with a possible D match to TRBD2 (5 bases). The CDR3 loop is CASSQGVSGTGELFF. CDR3 sequence (DNA): TGCGCCAGCAGCCAAGGGGTGAGCGGCACCGGGGAGCTGTTTTTT.